This T cell receptor (beta chain) stems from a study of response to subunit inactivated influenza vaccine. Study conclusions and caveats: Seasonal influenza vaccination, on each occasion, was suggested by the authors to recruit few new T cells.

The trim removed 3 bases at V and 6 bases at J, leaving 9 bases unmatched. The CDR3 runs to 15 residues. Germline V gene sequence: CDR1 SGHRS, CDR2 YFSETQ. A word on this clonotype: What it binds is not known.

From the RT-PCR reads, TCRdb called clonotypes with MiXCR, one entry per CDR3 protein. The sample consists of about 780,000 distinct CDR3 sequences, less than 20% of them appearing once. J is TRBJ1-1 and V is TRBV5-1, with 9 nucleotides matching TRBD1. The source is a man aged 50 to 59 who received an inactivated influenza vaccine. The material was PBMCs from blood, obtained more than 4 days after vaccination. In DNA form, the CDR3 reads TGCGCCAGCAGCTCGGGACAGGGTTATTTTGCTGAAGCTTTCTTT. It is translated as CASSSGQGYFAEAFF.